The T cell receptor beta chain under discussion was sequenced for a study of beta chain features in type 1 diabetes listed by TCRdb under 2018. Regarding the study in general: Mean age, gender distribution, total cell number and subset yield were not different between patients and healthy donors. A total of approximately 99,000,000 sorted cells were examined across all samples, and RNA yield correlated strongly with the number of cells per subset. The study compared the TCRB repertoires of sorted circulating CD4+ T cell subsets in recently diagnosed type 1 diabetes patients with those in matched healthy donors. Whereas all 30 or so donors provided naive and central memory subsets, regulatory and stem cell-like memory subsets were isolated from just 8 patients and roughly eight healthy donors.

A single peripheral blood draw of approximately 110 mL on average was collected from each donor into heparinised tubes. A BD FACSAria II and a panel including CD45RO, CCR7, CD25, CD127, CD95 and CD27 were used to sort naive, central memory, regulatory and stem cell-like memory CD4+ T cells. Purity was above 95% for every sorted population. PBMCs were isolated immediately by Lymphoprep density gradient centrifugation and stained directly without culture. So that batch effects would be minimized, each experiment stained and sorted samples in pairs, pairing one healthy donor with one patient. The entire amount of isolated RNA was reverse transcribed using the High Capacity cDNA Reverse Transcription Kit, so the sequenced TCRB transcripts were expressed ones. Deep immunoSEQ sequencing was applied to naive, central memory and regulatory T cell samples, giving an average of approximately 3.8 million total reads per sample. Sorted cells were lysed in RLT buffer, and RNA was extracted using DNase-treated RNeasy Micro or Mini kits according to cell number. To prevent cross-contamination, each cell subset was processed individually, whereas patient and healthy donor samples were processed jointly. Using the immunoSEQ multiplex PCR, TCRB sequences were amplified from cDNA into 87-bp fragments spanning the CDR3 region. The amplicons were sequenced using the Illumina HiSeq platform. Regarding the original processing steps: Synthetic template baselines were used to correct PCR bias computationally, reads within Hamming distance 2 were collapsed, and singletons that could not be merged were discarded. By aligning reads against IMGT, V, D and J genes, CDR3 length, and insertions or deletions at six rearrangement sites were assigned. Within each subset, clonotype counts were normalized to sorted cell number, after which true diversity and Gini coefficients were computed with the tcR R package. The overlap coefficient, calculated on TCRB nucleotide sequences, was used to measure repertoire sharing. As a proxy for the pre-selection repertoire, out-of-frame TCRB sequences from naive cells were analyzed. Not all clones reach the TCRdb copy of this immuneACCESS table, which keeps in-frame sequences only. Checked studies attribute under half of the gap to unresolved V genes and leave the rest unexplained. That table supplies the V and J calls and clone size; D and trimming were determined from the DNA. The sample has hundreds of thousands of clones on record, over 65% of them singletons. The top ten clones comprise about 0.05% of the sample.

The CDR3 sequence holds 15 residues, the cysteine and phenylalanine included. Only CDR3 DNA is held: 45 bases, read in frame from base 1. Per the germline V gene, SGHTA is the CDR1 and FQGNSA is the CDR2. The junction carries 16 bases between V and J, which are trimmed by 7 bases and 2 bases respectively. Beyond this particular receptor, the publication reports: Type 1 diabetes patients showed a moderate but significant shortening of TCRB CDR3 length in all four CD4+ subsets. Naive, central memory and regulatory TCRB repertoires appeared more similar among patients than among healthy donors. Patients with type 1 diabetes made fewer insertions and deleted more nucleotides at VDJ recombination sites, implying thymic rearrangement abnormalities. Because cDNA was sequenced instead of genomic DNA, activated cells with high expression could be over-represented, although the groups did not differ in activation or CD3 levels. Because small numbers of individuals were included in the HLA sub-analyses, any influence of HLA type on TCRB rearrangement was left unresolved. Shorter templates might be favored by PCR, yet because patient and control samples were amplified and corrected together, any such skew would affect both groups equally.

As to this clone: Its cognate antigen has yet to be identified. Base qualities are not at hand, and no much larger clone is one base apart.

The clonotype comes from a young man in good health. Sequenced: naive CD4+ T cells from blood. The cell subset or site label on this specimen signifies: true naive CD4+ T cells. The chain joins TRBV7-2 to TRBJ2-3; too little of a D gene remains to name it. The CDR3 here reads CASTPALGFTDTQYF. The nucleotides read TGTGCCAGCACCCCTGCACTGGGCTTCACAGATACGCAGTATTTT.